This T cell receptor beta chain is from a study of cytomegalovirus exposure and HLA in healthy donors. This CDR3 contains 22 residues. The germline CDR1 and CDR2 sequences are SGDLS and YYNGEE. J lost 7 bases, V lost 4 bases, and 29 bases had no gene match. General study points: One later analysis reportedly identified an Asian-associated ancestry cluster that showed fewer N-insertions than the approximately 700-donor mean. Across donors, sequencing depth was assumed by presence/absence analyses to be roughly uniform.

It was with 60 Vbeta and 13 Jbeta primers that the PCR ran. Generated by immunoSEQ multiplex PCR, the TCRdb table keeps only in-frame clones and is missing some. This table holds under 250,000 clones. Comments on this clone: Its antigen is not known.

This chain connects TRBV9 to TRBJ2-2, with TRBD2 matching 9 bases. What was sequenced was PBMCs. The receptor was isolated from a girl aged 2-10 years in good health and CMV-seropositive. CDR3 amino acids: CASSPRPFRWGREGSGNGELFF. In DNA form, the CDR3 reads TGTGCCAGCAGCCCTCGACCATTTAGATGGGGGCGGGAGGGCTCTGGGAACGGGGAGCTGTTTTTT.